The 22 T cell receptor beta chains below all came from one sample that was sequenced in a study of cytomegalovirus exposure and HLA in healthy donors. PCR primers comprised 60 Vbeta and 13 Jbeta primers. Measured with immunoSEQ multiplex PCR; TCRdb has only the in-frame clones, and not every one. The sample yields about 120,000 clones, around four fifths seen once. Sample: PBMCs. All receptors come from a woman between 40 and 50 years old in good health and CMV-seronegative.

The rearrangement joins TRBV5-4 to TRBJ2-7; 11 bases are a match to TRBD2. The J segment lost 4 bases and the V segment lost 2 bases, leaving 5 bases of the junction unmatched. This CDR3 has 15 residues. Germline lookup yields CDR1 SGHNT and CDR2 YYREEE (reference sequence). CDR3: CASSFSGGVGYEQYF. As DNA, the CDR3 is TGTGCCAGCAGCTTTAGCGGGGGGGTTGGATACGAGCAGTACTTC. The complete variable domain, with remaining parts taken from reference TRBV5-4 and TRBJ2-7, reads ETGVTQSPTHLIKTRGQQVTLRCSSQSGHNTVSWYQQALGQGPQFIFQYYREEENGRGNFPPRFSGLQFPNYSSELNVNALELDDSALYLCASSFSGGVGYEQYFGPGTRLTVT.

This sequence joins TRBV6-5 and TRBJ2-5; D perhaps matches TRBD1 (5 bases). V lost 2 bases to trimming and J lost 4 bases, with 17 bases between them. Germline-derived CDR1 and CDR2 are MNHEY and SVGAGI. CDR3 length: 16 amino acids. The DNA for the CDR3 is TGTGCCAGCAGTTACGGCCTCCCATTGGGGCGAGAGACCCAGTACTTC. This gives the protein CASSYGLPLGRETQYF.

The genes are TRBV2 and TRBJ1-6, with 11 bases aligning to TRBD1. The germline gives CDR1 SNHLY, CDR2 FYNNEI. V shed 6 bases and J 8 bases; nucleotides not matched to a gene: 9. This CDR3 has 16 residues. CDR3 in DNA: TGTGCCAGCAGCGACCTAGGACAGGGGGCGTATTCACCCCTCCACTTT. Its translation: CASSDLGQGAYSPLHF.

This chain connects TRBV4-3 to TRBJ2-1, with a possible D match to TRBD2 (6 bases). The CDR3 extends over 15 amino acids. V lost 0 bases and J lost 8, with 14 bases in between. The germline V gene encodes CDR1 LGHNA and CDR2 YSLEER. The CDR3 loop reads CASSQDWRDRDEQFF. The CDR3 DNA sequence: TGCGCCAGCAGCCAAGACTGGCGGGACCGGGATGAGCAGTTCTTC.

This rearrangement joins TRBV28 to TRBJ2-1; 8 positions agree with TRBD1. The CDR3 is 16 residues long. Losses at the gene ends were 5 bases for V and 1 base for J; bases not matched to a gene: 7. Germline CDR1 reads MDHEN; CDR2 reads SYDVKM. The CDR3 loop is CASSPGGQASYNEQFF. CDR3 DNA: TGTGCCAGCAGTCCTGGGGGACAGGCGTCCTACAATGAGCAGTTCTTC.

This chain links TRBV19 with TRBJ2-4; D is perhaps TRBD2 (6 bases). Trimming took 1 base from V and 1 from J, leaving 14 bases between them. The CDR3 sequence is 17 residues long. Per the germline V gene, CDR1 is LNHDA and CDR2 is SQIVND (reference sequence). The CDR3 loop is CASSIGLEGSAKNIQYF. In DNA, the CDR3 is TGTGCCAGTAGTATAGGTTTGGAGGGGTCGGCCAAAAACATTCAGTACTTC.

The chain is built from TRBV7-2 and TRBJ2-7; D may be TRBD2 (6 bases). CDR1 SGHTA and CDR2 FQGNSA come from the germline V gene. V lost 1 base, J lost 2 bases, and 12 bases lay in between. The CDR3 is made up of 15 amino acids. The CDR3 sequence is CASSLGGVLTYEQYF. The CDR3 nucleotides read TGTGCCAGCAGCTTAGGGGGGGTCCTTACCTACGAGCAGTACTTC.

J is TRBJ2-5 and V is TRBV28, with 8 bases aligning to TRBD2. CDR1 and CDR2 (germline): MDHEN, SYDVKM. The CDR3 runs 15 residues. The ends lost 6 bases at V and 2 bases at J; junction bases unmatched: 8. The CDR3 nucleotides are TGTGCCAGCAGGCTCCGGGGGGGGTCGCAAGAGACCCAGTACTTC. Translating gives CASRLRGGSQETQYF.

This clone has a single count. This chain uses TRBV28 with TRBJ1-1; no reliable D call. The germline gives CDR1 MDHEN, CDR2 SYDVKM. The V end lost 2 bases, the J end lost 1 base, and 20 bases lay between the germline ends. The CDR3 length is 18 residues. The CDR3 spells CASSLGFGLRPGNTEAFF. The CDR3 region has the DNA TGTGCCAGCAGTTTAGGTTTTGGCCTCAGACCGGGGAACACTGAAGCTTTCTTT.

The rearrangement joins TRBV19 to TRBJ1-5, with TRBD1 matching over 8 bases. V was pared by 7 bases and J by 5 bases, with 1 base of the junction left unmatched. Germline assignment: CDR1 LNHDA and CDR2 SQIVND (reference sequence). This CDR3 has 12 residues. As DNA, the CDR3 is TGTGCCAGTAAGACAGGGGATCAGCCCCAGCATTTT. It codes for CASKTGDQPQHF.

The chain couples TRBV18 to TRBJ1-5; maybe TRBD1 (6 bases). CDR1 is KGHSH, CDR2 LQKENI, per germline. The germline V and J ends were trimmed by 3 bases and 6 bases, with 12 bases remaining between them. The CDR3 spans 14 residues. The CDR3 bases are TGTGCCAGCTCACCCAGTCCCAGGGGTCAGCCCCAGCATTTT. It is translated as CASSPSPRGQPQHF.

The rearrangement joins TRBV6-1 to TRBJ2-7; D perhaps matches TRBD1 (5 bases). Trimming took 6 bases from V and 4 from J, leaving 19 bases between them. In germline, CDR1 is MNHNS, CDR2 SASEGT. The length of the CDR3 is 15 residues. CDR3 amino acids: CASSYLPSQEYEQYF. The DNA of the CDR3 is TGTGCCAGCAGCTATCTGCCCTCACAGGAGTACGAGCAGTACTTC.

The chain links TRBV4-2 to TRBJ1-3; 9 bases agree with TRBD1. The germline V gene has CDR1 LGHNA and CDR2 YNFKEQ. V was clipped by 0 bases and J by 3 bases; unmatched bases: 3. This CDR3 spans 16 amino acids. The CDR3 is CASSQDEGQGGNTIYF. The CDR3 coding sequence is TGTGCCAGCAGCCAAGATGAGGGACAGGGTGGAAACACCATATATTTT.

The chain combines TRBV7-2 with TRBJ2-5; D might be TRBD2 (6 bases). Germline V lookup: CDR1 SGHTA, CDR2 FQGNSA. There are 18 residues in the CDR3. The V and J ends lost 3 bases and 9 bases respectively, with 29 bases between them. The CDR3 reads CASSLTWERSGRGVAQYF. For the CDR3, the DNA is TGTGCCAGCAGCTTGACGTGGGAGCGGAGTGGCCGCGGGGTGGCCCAGTACTTC.

For the CDR3, the DNA is TGCGCCAGCAGCTTGGCCGTTGAGGGCCTCTATGGCTACACCTTC. Translation: CASSLAVEGLYGYTF. V usage is TRBV5-1 and J usage is TRBJ1-2; no reliable D call. The V end lost 0 bases, the J end lost 4 bases, and 13 bases lay between the germline ends. The CDR3 loop spans 15 amino acids. The germline CDR1 and CDR2 sequences are SGHRS and YFSETQ. The entire variable domain, with the rest obtained from reference TRBV5-1 and TRBJ1-2, is as follows: KAGVTQTPRYLIKTRGQQVTLSCSPISGHRSVSWYQQTPGQGLQFLFEYFSETQRNKGNFPGRFSGRQFSNSRSEMNVSTLELGDSALYLCASSLAVEGLYGYTFGSGTRLTVV.

This clone occurred once. This rearrangement joins TRBV10-3 to TRBJ1-1; TRBD1 matches at 7 bases. The germline V gene has CDR1 ENHRY and CDR2 SYGVKD. V lost 0 bases and J lost 0; bases outside the gene matches: 4. CDR3 length equals 16 residues. CDR3 DNA: TGTGCCATCAGTGAGTCGGCGGGACAGATGAACACTGAAGCTTTCTTT. Its protein is CAISESAGQMNTEAFF.

This chain joins TRBV18 and TRBJ2-7, with TRBD1 identical over 11 bases. J lost 3 bases, V lost 3 bases, and 16 bases had no gene match. Germline V gene lookup returns CDR1 KGHSH and CDR2 LQKENI. CDR3 length: 19 residues. For the CDR3, the DNA is TGTGCCAGCTCACCTAGGCCGGGACAGGGGGGGATAGCGGTCTACGAGCAGTACTTC. Amino acids: CASSPRPGQGGIAVYEQYF. Supplemented by reference TRBV18 and TRBJ2-7, the full variable domain reads NAGVMQNPRHLVRRRGQEARLRCSPMKGHSHVYWYRQLPEEGLKFMVYLQKENIIDESGMPKERFSAEFPKEGPSILRIQQVVRGDSAAYFCASSPRPGQGGIAVYEQYFGPGTRLTVT.

This clone showed up just once. This rearrangement joins TRBV5-4 to TRBJ1-2, with TRBD1 as a possible D gene (5 bases). Trimming took off 4 bases at V and 3 bases at J, with 16 bases between the two ends. The CDR3 loop spans 15 amino acids. Germline V CDR1 and CDR2: SGHNT, YYREEE (reference sequence). The DNA of the CDR3 is TGTGCCAGCAGCCGTTACTCCAGGGTCGACTATGGCTACACCTTC. Protein sequence: CASSRYSRVDYGYTF.

This rearrangement joins TRBV4-3 to TRBJ1-6; D is uncertain. Trimming pared 4 bases from V and 3 bases from J, leaving 7 bases between. This CDR3 comprises 14 residues. CDR1 and CDR2 from the germline V gene are LGHNA and YSLEER. The CDR3 loop reads CASSLPGYNSPLHF. As DNA, the CDR3 is TGCGCCAGCAGCCTTCCAGGCTATAATTCACCCCTCCACTTT.

This clone was detected once. The rearrangement joins TRBV2 to TRBJ1-1; tentative D call: TRBD1 (5 bases). The CDR3 runs to 14 residues. The germline V gene encodes CDR1 SNHLY and CDR2 FYNNEI. The germline V and J ends were trimmed by 3 bases and 5 bases, with 13 bases remaining between them. In DNA form, the CDR3 reads TGTGCCAGCAGTGAGTCCCCGCGGGGGACTGAAGCTTTCTTT. The encoded protein is CASSESPRGTEAFF.

The chain has TRBV30 and TRBJ2-3; D remains ambiguous. This CDR3 spans 11 amino acids. CDR1 is GTSNPN and CDR2 is SVGIG in the germline V gene (reference sequence). V was pared by 7 bases and J by 6 bases, with 11 bases between. Written as DNA, the CDR3 is TGTGCCTTCTCCCCCAGGGATACGCAGTATTTT. Translating it yields CAFSPRDTQYF.

For the CDR3, the DNA is TGTGCCAGCTCACGCCTACTAACAGATACGCAGTATTTT. Translating gives CASSRLLTDTQYF. This rearrangement joins TRBV18 to TRBJ2-3; D not resolved. The CDR3 length is 13 residues. Trimming cost V 4 bases and J 3 bases, with 8 bases left between them. Germline loops: CDR1 KGHSH, CDR2 LQKENI.